The 15 T cell receptor beta chains presented below share a single source sample, sequenced in a study of Ad26.COV2.S vaccination and SARS-CoV-2 variants. Stated treatment: some 20 received Ad26.COV2.S at low or high dose, single or two shots; several received placebo; per-sample allocation not given. Sampling happened 63 days after the first vaccine or placebo injection. Libraries were prepared by immunoSEQ multiplex PCR; TCRdb keeps only in-frame clonotypes and omits some of them. The sample has more than 400,000 clones, about 92% seen once. Source: peripheral blood, taken in a trial of Ad26.COV2.S vaccine versus placebo. All receptors derive from a person aged 18 to 65 who received the Ad26.COV2.S COVID-19 vaccine or a placebo.

The rearrangement uses TRBV7-8 and TRBJ2-1; 8 bases match TRBD2. Germline-derived CDR1 and CDR2 are SGHVS and FQNEAQ. V trimming: 0 bases; J trimming: 6 bases; junction bases outside the gene matches: 4. This CDR3 is built from 15 residues. CDR3 DNA: TGTGCCAGCAGCTTAGCAGCGGGAGTGGTCAATGAGCAGTTCTTC. Its protein product is CASSLAAGVVNEQFF.

This chain joins TRBV19 and TRBJ1-6, with 7 bases identical to TRBD1. Germline V lookup: CDR1 LNHDA, CDR2 SQIVND (reference sequence). V shed 7 bases and J 5 bases; nucleotides not matched to a gene: 11. This CDR3 contains 16 residues. The DNA for the CDR3 is TGTGCCAGTATGGAGGAGGGGGCTACGGATAATTCACCCCTCCACTTT. It codes for CASMEEGATDNSPLHF.

The J gene is TRBJ2-7, the V gene TRBV19; 10 nucleotides line up with TRBD1. V lost 4 bases to trimming and J lost 6 bases; unmatched junction nucleotides: 9. CDR1 LNHDA and CDR2 SQIVND come from the germline V gene (reference sequence). The length of the CDR3 is 15 residues. CDR3 DNA sequence: TGTGCCAGTAGTAGACGACAGGGGGCTTTCTTCGAGCAGTACTTC. Translating it yields CASSRRQGAFFEQYF.

This clone was seen once. The chain joins TRBV29-1 to TRBJ2-2; either TRBD1 or TRBD2 may supply D (5 bases each). The CDR3 contains 15 residues. V lost 2 bases to trimming and J lost 0 bases, with 10 bases between them. Per germline, CDR1 SQVTM and CDR2 ANQGSEA. In DNA form, the CDR3 reads TGCAGCGTTGAAACGGGGCCGGCGAACACCGGGGAGCTGTTTTTT. Translated: CSVETGPANTGELFF.

This clone was counted only a few times. The CDR3 coding sequence is TGTGCCAGCAGTTTAGGGGGACAGGCACATCAGCCCCAGCATTTT. It yields the protein CASSLGGQAHQPQHF. This rearrangement joins TRBV28 to TRBJ1-5, with 8 bases identical to TRBD1. Germline V gene lookup returns CDR1 MDHEN and CDR2 SYDVKM. Trimming at V came to 2 bases and at J to 5 bases, leaving 5 bases not matched to a gene. CDR3 length: 15 residues.

This clone has only one observation. The CDR3 coding sequence is TGCGCCAGCAGCGCAGCTAGCGGGGTTACCTACGAGCAGTACTTC. This translates into CASSAASGVTYEQYF. The chain uses TRBV5-1 and TRBJ2-7; 9 nucleotides align to TRBD2. CDR3 length: 15 amino acids. Germline-derived CDR1 and CDR2 are SGHRS and YFSETQ. Trimming at V came to 4 bases and at J to 2 bases, leaving 7 bases not matched to a gene.

V gene TRBV2 combines with J gene TRBJ2-7; the D gene is possibly TRBD2 (6 bases). The CDR3 loop spans 16 amino acids. V lost 4 bases to trimming and J lost 1 base, with 17 bases between them. CDR1 and CDR2 (germline): SNHLY, FYNNEI. The CDR3 bases are TGTGCCAGCAGTGTACCCCTCACTAGCCCTTCCTACGAGCAGTACTTC. Translating it yields CASSVPLTSPSYEQYF.

This chain joins TRBV29-1 and TRBJ2-3; 8 nucleotides align to TRBD1. Germline-derived CDR1 and CDR2 are SQVTM and ANQGSEA. There are 17 residues in the CDR3. The J segment lost 5 bases and the V segment lost 0 bases, leaving 13 bases of the junction unmatched. In nucleotides, the CDR3 is TGCAGCGTTGAAGATGGCGGCAGGGGGCTTCGTCAAGATACGCAGTATTTT. Its translation is CSVEDGGRGLRQDTQYF.

The J gene is TRBJ2-5, the V gene TRBV5-1, with no clear D. Germline lookup yields CDR1 SGHRS and CDR2 YFSETQ. This CDR3 comprises 14 residues. The ends were cut back, 0 bases at V and 1 base at J, with 7 bases in the middle. The CDR3 reads CASSLASSQETQYF. Here the CDR3 DNA reads TGCGCCAGCAGCTTGGCCTCTAGCCAAGAGACCCAGTACTTC.

The J gene is TRBJ2-1, the V gene TRBV7-2; 7 positions agree with TRBD2. Trimming removed 1 base from V and 3 bases from J; junction bases left unmatched: 6. Germline V gives CDR1 SGHTA, CDR2 FQGNSA. CDR3 length equals 16 residues. The CDR3 protein is CASSLEGGSNYNEQFF. Written as DNA, the CDR3 is TGTGCCAGCAGCTTAGAGGGCGGGAGTAACTACAATGAGCAGTTCTTC. Combining the CDR3 with reference TRBV7-2 and TRBJ2-1 gives the whole variable domain GAGVSQSPSNKVTEKGKDVELRCDPISGHTALYWYRQSLGQGLEFLIYFQGNSAPDKSGLPSDRFSAERTGGSVSTLTIQRTQQEDSAVYLCASSLEGGSNYNEQFFGPGTRLTVL.

The chain combines TRBV19 with TRBJ2-5, with D possibly being TRBD1 (6 bases). CDR3 length: 13 amino acids. The germline CDR1 and CDR2 sequences are LNHDA and SQIVND (reference sequence). Deletions cut 5 bases from V and 5 bases from J, with 12 bases between. The CDR3 loop is CASSYRERETQYF. In DNA, the CDR3 is TGTGCCAGTAGTTACAGGGAGAGGGAGACCCAGTACTTC.

The gene calls are TRBV7-6 and TRBJ2-5, with D possibly being TRBD1 or TRBD2 (5 bases each). CDR1 and CDR2 from the germline V gene are SGHVS and FNYEAQ. The CDR3 runs to 15 residues. V was cut by 0 bases and J by 1 base, with 9 bases left in between. This chain's CDR3 is CASSLAGEIQETQYF. The DNA of the CDR3 is TGTGCCAGCAGCTTAGCGGGGGAAATCCAAGAGACCCAGTACTTC.

This clone was observed once. This sequence joins TRBV4-3 and TRBJ2-7, with 10 bases that match TRBD2. J lost 2 bases, V lost 4 bases, and 5 bases had no gene match. This CDR3 has 15 amino acids. The germline gives CDR1 LGHNA, CDR2 YSLEER. CDR3 region: CASSLDLAGAYEQYF. The CDR3 DNA follows: TGCGCCAGCAGCCTGGATCTAGCGGGAGCCTACGAGCAGTACTTC.

J is TRBJ2-3 and V is TRBV5-4, with D perhaps matching TRBD1 or TRBD2 (5 bases each). Per the germline V gene, CDR1 is SGHNT and CDR2 is YYREEE (reference sequence). The ends were cut back, 4 bases at V and 6 bases at J, with 18 bases in the middle. The CDR3 sequence is 15 residues long. The CDR3 loop is CASSKGSSLGDTQYF. CDR3 sequence (DNA): TGTGCCAGCAGCAAGGGGAGCAGCCTGGGGGATACGCAGTATTTT.

The chain recombines TRBV5-8 with TRBJ1-1; D gene unclear. Trimming cost V 4 bases and J 6 bases, with 10 bases left between them. CDR1 SGHTS and CDR2 YDEGEE come from the germline V gene. CDR3 length: 12 amino acids. CDR3 bases: TGTGCCAGCAGCCAGGTTTGGTCTGAAGCTTTCTTT. Encoded protein: CASSQVWSEAFF.